Presented here are 3 T cell receptor beta chains from one specimen sequenced in a study of T cell changes during pregnancy in multiple sclerosis. The data were produced by immunoSEQ multiplex PCR, yet TCRdb's version contains in-frame clones alone and is incomplete. The table has 45,000 to 70,000 clones, roughly nine tenths seen once; the top ten hold 0.2%. This specimen consisted of CD4+ T cells from peripheral blood mononuclear cells, obtained in the second trimester of pregnancy. These TCRs come from a female donor with multiple sclerosis, enrolled in a pregnancy study.

The chain joins TRBV27 to TRBJ2-7; TRBD1 matches at 8 bases. After removal of 4 bases from V and 2 bases from J, the junction contained 1 base not matched to a gene. Germline values: CDR1 MNHEY, CDR2 SMNVEV (reference sequence). CDR3 length: 13 residues. In nucleotides, the CDR3 is TGTGCCAGCAGTTGGACAGGGCCCTACGAGCAGTACTTC. This gives the protein CASSWTGPYEQYF.

This chain links TRBV9 with TRBJ2-5; D perhaps matches TRBD2 (5 bases). Germline values: CDR1 SGDLS, CDR2 YYNGEE. The CDR3 totals 14 residues. V was trimmed by 4 bases and J by 4 bases, leaving 14 bases between them. CDR3 amino acids: CASSPRERIETQYF. CDR3 bases: TGTGCCAGCAGCCCGAGGGAGCGAATAGAGACCCAGTACTTC.

V usage is TRBV7-3 and J usage is TRBJ1-2; 7 bases line up with TRBD1. V dropped 1 base and J dropped 6; count of bases not matched to a gene: 8. From germline, CDR1 is SGHTA and CDR2 FQGTGA. CDR3 size: 15 residues. CDR3 amino acids: CASSLKPGGNNGYTF. CDR3 DNA: TGTGCCAGCAGCTTAAAACCAGGGGGGAATAATGGCTACACCTTC.